This T cell receptor beta chain comes out of a study of T cell responses to AZD1222 COVID-19 vaccine. General study results and limits: Among vaccine-associated CD4 TCRs, coverage spanned spike, with dominance at 160-218 and 743-854. Females made up more of the donors, who were largely white British, and clonal diversity may have come out too low.

V was trimmed by 0 bases and J by 0 bases, leaving 9 bases between them. Germline CDR1 reads SGHRS; CDR2 reads YFSETQ. This CDR3 is built from 16 residues. On this clone: The antigen is undetermined.

Pooling covered second doses at about 4 or about 12 weeks. Using immunoSEQ multiplex PCR, the repertoire was profiled, and TCRdb retains in-frame clones only, with some absent. The table records some 180,000 clones, 87% of them present only once. Sequenced here: peripheral blood, sampled 28 days after the second AZD1222 dose. The chain has TRBV5-1 and TRBJ1-4, with no clear D. This TCR was recovered from an adult who received the AZD1222 COVID-19 vaccine. CDR3 region: CASSLGSGSTNEKLFF. The CDR3 nucleotides read TGCGCCAGCAGCTTGGGAAGTGGCTCAACTAATGAAAAACTGTTTTTT.